A selection of T cell receptor beta chains follows, all from one sample in a study of blood T cell repertoires in COVID-19. Sequenced by immunoSEQ multiplex PCR; TCRdb stores in-frame clones only, minus some. The sample holds 150,000 to 200,000 clones, more than 75% seen once. Sequencing input: peripheral blood. The receptors were sampled from a man aged 18 to 30 with active or convalescent COVID-19. The CDR3 runs from the conserved cysteine through the conserved F or W.

J: TRBJ2-4; V: TRBV5-1; CDR3: CASSPYLRVQGKNIQYF
J: TRBJ1-2; V: TRBV24-1; CDR3: CATSDSLYGEGYGYTF
J: TRBJ1-1; V: TRBV27; CDR3: CASSSPHLTGETEAFF
J: TRBJ1-5; V: TRBV6-4; CDR3: CASSDSRTQTLQPQHF
J: TRBJ1-4; V: TRBV28; CDR3: CASSLLGGGGEKLFF
J: TRBJ2-7; V: TRBV6-5; CDR3: CASRGQGPPTYEQYF
J: TRBJ1-6; V: TRBV3-1/TRBV3-2; CDR3: CASSLEGPLHF
J: TRBJ1-1; V: TRBV5-4; CDR3: CASRETGTTEAFF
J: TRBJ2-2; V: TRBV30; CDR3: CACTGTRHTGELFF
J: TRBJ1-4; V: TRBV3-1/TRBV3-2; CDR3: CASSQGRRSTNEKLFF
J: TRBJ2-2; V: TRBV10-3; CDR3: CAIKGGQRNTGELFF
J: TRBJ1-3; V: TRBV19; CDR3: CASWDRRNTIYF
J: TRBJ2-5; V: TRBV5-1; CDR3: CASSPSQWYREQETQYF
J: TRBJ1-2; V: TRBV18; CDR3: CASLPDRGHYGYTF
J: TRBJ1-5; V: TRBV2; CDR3: CASSPGTGGLEPQHF
J: TRBJ1-5; V: TRBV6-5; CDR3: CASSIQGDSNQPQHF
J: TRBJ1-1; V: TRBV27; CDR3: CASSPEWNTEAFF
J: TRBJ2-3; V: TRBV2; CDR3: CASSNRRTGTDTQYF
J: TRBJ1-6; V: TRBV9; CDR3: CASSVVGQDNSPLHF
J: TRBJ1-3; V: TRBV10-3; CDR3: CAITQVGGDTIYF
J: TRBJ1-1; V: TRBV3-1/TRBV3-2; CDR3: CASSQSDRDTEAFF
J: TRBJ2-3; V: TRBV11-2; CDR3: CASSISNRVGTDTQYF
J: TRBJ2-1; V: TRBV5-1; CDR3: CASSWTKGNEQFF